This record covers a single T cell receptor beta chain. Per the original methods: Reference gene primer amplification in the assay estimated nucleated cell counts. TCRdb's table, derived via immunoSEQ multiplex PCR, lists solely in-frame clones and lacks some. V and J calls and clone size are those listed in that table; D and trimming were worked out from the DNA. The table has 370,000 or so clones, around 84% seen once. This entry comes from a study of blood T cell repertoires in COVID-19. Across the whole study: COVID-19 samples, acute and convalescent, were from the United States, Italy and Spain. PBMCs, B-cell-depleted T cells, or T cells provided the cDNA or gDNA that made up the material.

Germline assignment: CDR1 MNHNS and CDR2 SASEGT. V shed 0 bases and J shed 7 bases, with 9 bases lying between them. The CDR3 extends over 13 amino acids. J is TRBJ1-1 and V is TRBV6-1; a weak D match, TRBD1 (6 bases). This TCR came from a human donor with acute or convalescent COVID-19. The donor label of this sample is uncertain. Sequenced: peripheral blood. CDR3 DNA sequence: TGTGCCAGCAGTGAAGCGGGGGCCGGTGAAGCTTTCTTT. Translating gives CASSEAGAGEAFF.